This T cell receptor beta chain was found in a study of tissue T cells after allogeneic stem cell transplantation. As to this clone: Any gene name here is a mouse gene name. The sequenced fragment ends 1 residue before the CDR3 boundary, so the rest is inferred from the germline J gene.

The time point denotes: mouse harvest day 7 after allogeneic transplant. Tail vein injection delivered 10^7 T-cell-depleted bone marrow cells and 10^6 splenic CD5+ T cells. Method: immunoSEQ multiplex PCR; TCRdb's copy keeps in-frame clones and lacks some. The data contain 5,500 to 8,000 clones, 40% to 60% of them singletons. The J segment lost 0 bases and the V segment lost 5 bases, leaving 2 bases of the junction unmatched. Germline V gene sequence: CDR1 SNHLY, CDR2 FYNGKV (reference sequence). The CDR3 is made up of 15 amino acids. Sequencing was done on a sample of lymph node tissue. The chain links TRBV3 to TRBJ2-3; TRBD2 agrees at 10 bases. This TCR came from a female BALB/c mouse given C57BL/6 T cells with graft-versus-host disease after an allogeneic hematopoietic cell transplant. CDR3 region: CASSRLGGSAETLYF. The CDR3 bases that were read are TGTGCCAGCAGCCGACTGGGGGGTAGTGCAGAAACGCTGTAT.